This T cell receptor beta chain is from a study of PD-1 and CTLA-4 blockade in melanoma. Per germline, CDR1 SNHLY and CDR2 FYNNEI. There are 14 residues in the CDR3. V was pared by 4 bases and J by 4 bases, with 2 bases of the junction left unmatched. Only in-frame clones appear in the TCRdb table, and some are missing; sequencing was by immunoSEQ multiplex PCR. The sample contains approximately 15,000 clones, less than 85% of which appear only once. The origin of this receptor is a human donor with melanoma. Sequenced material: CD8+ T cells from peripheral blood, taken from a patient given anti-PD-1 treatment. V usage is TRBV2 and J usage is TRBJ2-2; 8 nucleotides agree with TRBD1. For the CDR3, the DNA is TGTGCCAGCAGTGTGGGACAGGCCACCGGGGAGCTGTTTTTT. This translates into CASSVGQATGELFF.